Described below is a single TCR beta chain sequence and its context. This sample is part of a study of cytomegalovirus exposure and HLA in healthy donors. PCR employed 60 Vbeta and 13 Jbeta primers. Sequencing was performed with immunoSEQ multiplex PCR; in TCRdb, only in-frame clones are kept and a portion is missing. This sample carries 75,000 to 90,000 clones, under 80% of them seen once, and the ten largest clones take about an eighth. Trimming shortened V by 2 bases and J by 5 bases, and 15 bases separated the two germline ends. This CDR3 contains 15 residues. Per the germline V gene, CDR1 is MNHEY and CDR2 is SVGAGI.

The rearrangement joins TRBV6-5 to TRBJ2-5, with D perhaps matching TRBD2 (5 bases). The specimen sequenced was PBMCs. This receptor was taken from a human donor in good health. As DNA, the CDR3 is TGTGCCAGCAGTTACGGACTCTCGAAAAGGGAGACCCAGTACTTC. This translates into CASSYGLSKRETQYF.